This entry lists 31 T cell receptor beta chains sequenced from one sample in a study of T cell repertoires in cytomegalovirus infection. One entry per CDR3 protein results from TCRdb running MiXCR on the reads. Of about 140,000 distinct CDR3 sequences listed, about 6.1% were seen once; the top ten hold about a sixth. Sequenced material: PBMCs. Source of these receptors: a human donor in good health (CMV status not recorded). Some clones in this sample may be carry-over from other donors' samples.

This clonotype was picked up many times. The chain carries TRBV7-6 and TRBJ2-3; D remains ambiguous. V lost 1 base and J 4 bases, leaving 12 bases between the germline ends. This CDR3 contains 15 residues. The germline CDR1 and CDR2 sequences are SGHVS and FNYEAQ. This CDR3 reads CASSLDSRGADTQYF. CDR3 nucleotides: TGTGCCAGCAGCTTAGATTCAAGAGGAGCAGATACGCAGTATTTT.

This clonotype was counted many times. The chain is built from TRBV19 and TRBJ1-3; the D gene is possibly TRBD1 (5 bases). V lost 3 bases to trimming and J lost 4 bases, with 16 bases between them. This CDR3 has 16 residues. The germline gives CDR1 LNHDA, CDR2 SQIVND (reference sequence). CDR3 DNA sequence: TGTGCCAGTAGTATGCTCGGGACCCAACTCGGAAACACCATATATTTT. This codes for CASSMLGTQLGNTIYF.

There are many counts of this clonotype. The chain carries TRBV20-1 and TRBJ2-4; D unclear. V was cut by 3 bases and J by 6 bases, with 9 bases left in between. Germline V lookup: CDR1 DFQATT, CDR2 SNEGSKA (reference sequence). The CDR3 sequence is 12 residues long. CDR3 DNA: TGCAGTGCTAGCTCAGGCCGAAACATTCAGTACTTC. Translated, it gives CSASSGRNIQYF.

This clonotype was observed many times. The J gene is TRBJ2-1, the V gene TRBV6-2 or TRBV6-3, with D tentatively TRBD1 or TRBD2 (5 bases each). V lost 0 bases to trimming and J lost 1 base, with 10 bases between them. The germline CDR1 and CDR2 sequences are MNHEY and SVGEGT. This CDR3 region has 16 residues. The CDR3 spells CASSYSGTASYNEQFF. The CDR3 DNA reads as TGTGCCAGCAGTTACTCCGGGACGGCTTCCTACAATGAGCAGTTCTTC.

This clonotype has ten or more counts. This chain connects TRBV7-6 to TRBJ2-2; D is unresolved. This CDR3 has 14 residues. Per the germline V gene, CDR1 is SGHVS and CDR2 is FNYEAQ. V was shortened by 0 bases and J by 3 bases, with 5 bases between the two germline ends. Here the CDR3 reads CASSLAAYTGELFF. In nucleotides, the CDR3 is TGTGCCAGCAGCTTAGCGGCCTACACCGGGGAGCTGTTTTTT.

This clonotype was seen repeatedly, ten times or more. The J gene is TRBJ2-7, the V gene TRBV7-2; tentative D call: TRBD2 (5 bases). V was trimmed by 0 bases and J by 9 bases, leaving 12 bases between them. This CDR3 has 13 residues. Germline V gene sequence: CDR1 SGHTA, CDR2 FQGNSA. CDR3 nucleotide sequence: TGTGCCAGCAGCTTAGCAGGGCGGCGGGTGCAGTACTTC. Translating gives CASSLAGRRVQYF.

This clonotype was counted ten times or more. The chain employs TRBV7-2 and TRBJ2-5; TRBD2 matches at 7 bases. The CDR3 covers 14 residues. V dropped 5 bases and J dropped 6; count of bases not matched to a gene: 9. Per germline, CDR1 SGHTA and CDR2 FQGNSA. CDR3 in amino acids: CASSITSDMKTQYF. Written as DNA, the CDR3 is TGTGCCAGCAGCATAACTAGCGATATGAAGACCCAGTACTTC.

This clonotype has a count of ten or more. CDR3 in DNA: TGTGCCAGCACCCTTCGCGACGGGGACCAAGGGGAGACCCAGTACTTC. This encodes CASTLRDGDQGETQYF. V and J are TRBV7-6 and TRBJ2-5, with D possibly being TRBD1 or TRBD2 (5 bases each). The CDR3 has 16 residues. Germline V CDR1 and CDR2: SGHVS, FNYEAQ. The ends were cut back, 7 bases at V and 5 bases at J, with 23 bases in the middle.

The sample holds many counts of this clonotype. V and J are TRBV20-1 and TRBJ1-2; a weak D match, TRBD1 (5 bases). V shed 6 bases and J shed 4 bases, with 12 bases lying between them. Looked up from germline, CDR1 is DFQATT and CDR2 is SNEGSKA (reference sequence). The CDR3 loop spans 12 amino acids. CDR3 sequence: CSARVAGYGYTF. CDR3 DNA: TGCAGTGCCAGGGTGGCGGGCTATGGCTACACCTTC.

There are many counts of this clonotype. The gene calls are TRBV10-3 and TRBJ2-1; D possibly corresponds to TRBD2 (6 bases). The length of the CDR3 is 16 residues. The germline V gene has CDR1 ENHRY and CDR2 SYGVKD. V lost 2 bases, J lost 5 bases, and 16 bases lay in between. DNA of the CDR3: TGTGCCATCAGTGAGAAAACACGGGAGTTGAACAATGAGCAGTTCTTC. Protein sequence: CAISEKTRELNNEQFF.

This clonotype was seen repeatedly, ten times or more. This chain connects TRBV7-2 to TRBJ2-1; D is perhaps TRBD2 (5 bases). The CDR3 length is 15 residues. V was shortened by 1 base and J by 9 bases, with 16 bases between the two germline ends. Germline loops: CDR1 SGHTA, CDR2 FQGNSA. The CDR3 DNA follows: TGTGCCAGCAGCTTAGGCCCGGTTACCGGAGGTGAGCAGTTCTTC. Protein sequence: CASSLGPVTGGEQFF.

The chain has TRBV30 and TRBJ2-3; 10 bases are shared with TRBD1. V lost 3 bases to trimming and J lost 4 bases; unmatched junction nucleotides: 7. The CDR3 runs to 15 residues. Germline assignment: CDR1 GTSNPN and CDR2 SVGIG (reference sequence). The CDR3 is CAWRAGQGKADTQYF. CDR3 coding DNA: TGTGCCTGGAGGGCGGGACAGGGGAAGGCAGATACGCAGTATTTT.

This clonotype appeared a single time. Since a much larger clone is just one base distant, this may be a read error. The chain uses TRBV5-1 and TRBJ1-2, with unresolved D. The ends were cut back, 2 bases at V and 4 bases at J, with 12 bases in the middle. This CDR3 is 14 amino acids long. The germline gives CDR1 SGHRS, CDR2 YFSETQ. CDR3: CASSFADVGYGYTF. For the CDR3, the DNA is TGCGCCAGCAGCTTTGCAGACGTCGGCTATGGCTACACCTTC.

As for this clonotype: A much larger clonotype is one base distant, so this may be a read error. This rearrangement joins TRBV12-5 to TRBJ2-5; TRBD1 matches at 8 bases. The CDR3 runs to 14 residues. Germline V gene data show CDR1 as LGHNT and CDR2 as FRNRAP. The CDR3 here is CASGPQTGEEIQYF. In nucleotides, the CDR3 is TGTGCTAGTGGTCCCCAGACAGGGGAAGAGATCCAGTACTTC.

Regarding this clonotype: A much larger clone lies a single base off, so this may be a read error. The chain recombines TRBV7-2 with TRBJ2-2; D might be TRBD2 (7 bases). The germline gives CDR1 SGHTA, CDR2 FQGNSA. V was trimmed by 6 bases and J by 4 bases, leaving 12 bases between them. CDR3 length: 14 residues. In DNA, the CDR3 is TGTGCCAGCAGTAGGGGGGGGACCACCGGGGAGCTGTTTTTT. Protein sequence: CASSRGGTTGELFF.

In this sample, this clonotype turned up many times. The V call is TRBV20-1, the J call TRBJ2-2; 10 positions agree with TRBD2. The CDR3 has 16 amino acids. The V and J ends lost 0 bases and 3 bases, in that order; junction bases with no gene match: 4. Germline CDR1 DFQATT, CDR2 SNEGSKA (reference sequence). The CDR3 nucleotides read TGCAGTGCTAGAGATTGGAGCGGGGGGGACACCGGGGAGCTGTTTTTT. It is translated as CSARDWSGGDTGELFF.

This clonotype was observed many times. The CDR3 DNA reads as TGTGCCAGCAGCTTGGGTCCTAGAGATACGCAGTATTTT. Protein sequence: CASSLGPRDTQYF. The V call is TRBV7-2, the J call TRBJ2-3; D is unclear. CDR3 size: 13 residues. Germline CDR1 reads SGHTA; CDR2 reads FQGNSA. Between the trimmed V and J ends, which lost 3 bases and 5 bases, there was a span of 9 bases.

Note on this clonotype: This may stem from a read error, because a much larger clone lies one nucleotide away. The chain has TRBV7-3 and TRBJ2-1, with TRBD1 as a possible D gene (5 bases). Looked up from germline, CDR1 is SGHTA and CDR2 is FQGTGA. The CDR3 is made up of 13 amino acids. The CDR3 DNA is TGTGCCAGCAGTTCCCGACAGACCGCAGAGCAGGTCTTC. Its translation is CASSSRQTAEQVF.

This clonotype was observed many times. V and J are TRBV20-1 and TRBJ1-1; 7 bases fit TRBD1. J lost 2 bases, V lost 5 bases, and 5 bases had no gene match. The V gene's germline CDR1 is DFQATT and CDR2 SNEGSKA (reference sequence). The CDR3 covers 13 residues. CDR3 bases: TGCAGTGCTGTGGGACAGTCAAACACTGAAGCTTTCTTT. This codes for CSAVGQSNTEAFF.

This clonotype occurred many times. The V and J genes are TRBV6-5 and TRBJ2-2, with D tentatively TRBD1 or TRBD2 (6 bases each). CDR3 length equals 15 residues. V lost 1 base and J lost 4, with 10 bases in between. Germline CDR1 reads MNHEY; CDR2 reads SVGAGI. The CDR3 region has the DNA TGTGCCAGCAGTTACTGGTCGGGGGCCACCGGGGAGCTGTTTTTT. Translated, it gives CASSYWSGATGELFF.

The table lists this clonotype with many counts. CDR3 region: CASSPLLGAKNIQYF. In nucleotides, the CDR3 is TGTGCCAGCAGTCCCCTGCTAGGGGCCAAAAACATTCAGTACTTC. V gene TRBV28 combines with J gene TRBJ2-4, with D hard to call. The germline V gene has CDR1 MDHEN and CDR2 SYDVKM. The CDR3 runs to 15 residues. V was clipped by 5 bases and J by 1 base, with 12 bases between them.

This clonotype was observed a handful of times. A much larger clonotype is one base distant, so this may be a read error. The chain combines TRBV5-6 with TRBJ1-2; 7 bases are a match to TRBD1. The CDR3 has 13 residues. The germline V gene has CDR1 SGHDT and CDR2 YYEEEE. The V gene end was trimmed by 3 bases and the J gene end by 4 bases; junction bases not matched to a gene: 3. The DNA of the CDR3 is TGTGCCAGCAGCTACGGGACAGCCTATGGCTACACCTTC. It codes for CASSYGTAYGYTF.

This clonotype was counted a few times. The genes are TRBV20-1 and TRBJ1-3, with a possible D match to TRBD1 (5 bases). CDR1 and CDR2 (germline): DFQATT, SNEGSKA (reference sequence). The CDR3 contains 16 residues. Trimming cost V 6 bases and J 0 bases, with 18 bases left between them. The CDR3 protein is CSAQTPGQISGNTIYF. CDR3 nucleotides: TGCAGTGCCCAAACCCCAGGGCAAATCTCTGGAAACACCATATATTTT.

This clonotype was recorded at least ten times. The J gene is TRBJ2-3, the V gene TRBV4-3; 8 nucleotides align to TRBD2. J gave up 5 bases and V 3 bases, and 1 base lay outside the gene matches. CDR3 size: 13 residues. Germline CDR1 LGHNA, CDR2 YSLEER. The CDR3 loop reads CASSQGLVDTQYF. The DNA of the CDR3 is TGCGCCAGCAGCCAGGGACTAGTAGATACGCAGTATTTT.

As concerns this clonotype: A much larger clonotype is one base distant, so this may be a read error. This chain links TRBV7-3 with TRBJ2-7; D is perhaps TRBD1 or TRBD2 (5 bases each). Germline V gene data show CDR1 as SGHTA and CDR2 as FQGTGA. The CDR3 has 13 amino acids. CDR3 loop: CASGLTRGPEQYF. In DNA, the CDR3 is TGTGCCAGCGGCTTAACCCGGGGACCCGAGCAGTACTTC.

V gene TRBV5-4 combines with J gene TRBJ1-1; no reliable D call. Looked up from germline, CDR1 is SGHNT and CDR2 is YYREEE (reference sequence). Between the trimmed V and J ends, which lost 2 bases and 2 bases, there was a span of 10 bases. The CDR3 loop spans 14 amino acids. CDR3 sequence (DNA): TGTGCCAGCAGCTTTGAACCCCCAAACACTGAAGCTTTCTTT. Its translation: CASSFEPPNTEAFF.

The chain employs TRBV20-1 and TRBJ2-5; maybe TRBD1 (6 bases). CDR3 size: 15 residues. Germline assignment: CDR1 DFQATT and CDR2 SNEGSKA (reference sequence). V was clipped by 5 bases and J by 1 base, with 17 bases between them. The CDR3 DNA reads TGCAGTGCTGAAAACCCCGGGACAAGCCAAGAGACCCAGTACTTC. This encodes CSAENPGTSQETQYF.

At least ten counts were recorded for this clonotype. The chain combines TRBV28 with TRBJ2-7, with D tentatively TRBD2 (6 bases). This CDR3 contains 14 residues. Germline CDR1 MDHEN, CDR2 SYDVKM. V was clipped by 3 bases and J by 2 bases, with 11 bases between them. CDR3 residues: CASSFGGLTYEQYF. DNA of the CDR3: TGTGCCAGCAGTTTCGGGGGACTCACCTACGAGCAGTACTTC.

This clonotype has a handful of counts. The chain recombines TRBV11-2 with TRBJ1-3; tentative D call: TRBD1 (6 bases). Trimming pared 5 bases from V and 5 bases from J, leaving 13 bases between. The germline V gene has CDR1 SGHAT and CDR2 FQNNGV. CDR3 length: 14 residues. For the CDR3, the DNA is TGTGCCAGCAGCCCAGGGGACTTTAGAAACACCATATATTTT. Translating gives CASSPGDFRNTIYF.

Many counts were recorded for this clonotype. The chain carries TRBV20-1 and TRBJ1-5; no definite D call. The CDR3 sequence is 13 residues long. V dropped 0 bases and J dropped 4 bases, with 7 bases sitting between them. Germline CDR1 is DFQATT and CDR2 is SNEGSKA (reference sequence). The CDR3 region is CSAREIRNQPQHF. The CDR3 DNA reads as TGCAGTGCTAGAGAAATCAGGAATCAGCCCCAGCATTTT.

This clonotype was detected ten times or more. This chain uses TRBV28 with TRBJ1-4, with D uncertain. The germline V gene encodes CDR1 MDHEN and CDR2 SYDVKM. The CDR3 length is 14 residues. V was cut by 1 base and J by 4 bases, with 7 bases left in between. The chain's CDR3 is CASSLSGNNEKLFF. As DNA, the CDR3 is TGTGCCAGCAGTTTATCTGGGAATAATGAAAAACTGTTTTTT.